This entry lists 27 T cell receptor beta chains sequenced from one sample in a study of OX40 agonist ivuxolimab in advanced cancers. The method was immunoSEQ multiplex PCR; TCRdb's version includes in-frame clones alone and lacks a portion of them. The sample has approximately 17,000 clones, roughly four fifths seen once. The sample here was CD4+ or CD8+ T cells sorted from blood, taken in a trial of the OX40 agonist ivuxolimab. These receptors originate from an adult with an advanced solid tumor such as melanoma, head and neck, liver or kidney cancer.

The CDR3, as DNA: TGTGCCAGCAGAGGACAGACCAAAGGGGCCTACGAGCAGTACTTC. It translates to CASRGQTKGAYEQYF. The V and J genes are TRBV21-1 and TRBJ2-7; the table's D call of TRBD1 was not tested on the DNA. TRBV21-1 is noted as a pseudogene. The CDR3 length is 15 residues.

CDR3 protein: CASSPTGGNGYTF. In DNA, the CDR3 is TGTGCCAGCAGCCCCACAGGGGGCAATGGCTACACCTTC. The rearrangement links TRBV9 to TRBJ1-2, with 9 bases identical to TRBD1. Germline lookup yields CDR1 SGDLS and CDR2 YYNGEE. The J segment lost 6 bases and the V segment lost 4 bases, leaving 4 bases of the junction unmatched. The CDR3 runs to 13 residues. Full variable domain (rest looked up from reference TRBV9 and TRBJ1-2): DSGVTQTPKHLITATGQRVTLRCSPRSGDLSVYWYQQSLDQGLQFLIQYYNGEERAKGNILERFSAQQFPDLHSELNLSSLELGDSALYFCASSPTGGNGYTFGSGTRLTVV.

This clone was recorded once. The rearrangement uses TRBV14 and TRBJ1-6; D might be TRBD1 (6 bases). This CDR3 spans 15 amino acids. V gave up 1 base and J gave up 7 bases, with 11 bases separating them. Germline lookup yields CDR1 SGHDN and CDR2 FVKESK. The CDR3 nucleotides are TGTGCCAGCAGCCAAGTCGACAGGAGGAATTCACCCCTCCACTTT. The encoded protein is CASSQVDRRNSPLHF.

This CDR3 is CASRLGEAVDTQYF. CDR3 in DNA: TGTGCCAGCAGACTAGGGGAGGCCGTAGATACGCAGTATTTT. This chain joins TRBV11-2 and TRBJ2-3; a weak D match, TRBD2 (6 bases). This CDR3 has 14 amino acids. Trimming removed 6 bases at V and 5 bases at J, with 15 bases between. The germline CDR1 and CDR2 sequences are SGHAT and FQNNGV.

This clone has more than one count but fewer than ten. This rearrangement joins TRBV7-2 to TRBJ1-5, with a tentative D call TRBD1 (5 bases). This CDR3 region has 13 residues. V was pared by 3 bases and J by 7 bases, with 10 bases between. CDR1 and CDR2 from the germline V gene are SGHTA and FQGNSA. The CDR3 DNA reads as TGTGCCAGCAGCTTTCTGGGGGACCAGCCCCAGCATTTT. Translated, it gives CASSFLGDQPQHF.

The CDR3 DNA is TGTGCCAGCAGCGTAGTGGCTAGCGGGAGGTCAGATACGCAGTATTTT. It specifies CASSVVASGRSDTQYF. This chain connects TRBV9 to TRBJ2-3; 11 bases align to TRBD2. The germline V gene has CDR1 SGDLS and CDR2 YYNGEE. V shed 0 bases and J 4 bases; nucleotides not matched to a gene: 4. CDR3 size: 16 residues. The whole variable domain, remainder taken from reference TRBV9 and TRBJ2-3, is DSGVTQTPKHLITATGQRVTLRCSPRSGDLSVYWYQQSLDQGLQFLIQYYNGEERAKGNILERFSAQQFPDLHSELNLSSLELGDSALYFCASSVVASGRSDTQYFGPGTRLTVL.

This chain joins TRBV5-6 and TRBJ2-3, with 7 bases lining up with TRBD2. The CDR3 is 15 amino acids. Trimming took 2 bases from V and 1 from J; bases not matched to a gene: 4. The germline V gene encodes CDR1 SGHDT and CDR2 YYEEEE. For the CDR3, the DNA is TGTGCCAGCAGCTTAGAAAGCGGGGGCACAGATACGCAGTATTTT. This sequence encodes CASSLESGGTDTQYF.

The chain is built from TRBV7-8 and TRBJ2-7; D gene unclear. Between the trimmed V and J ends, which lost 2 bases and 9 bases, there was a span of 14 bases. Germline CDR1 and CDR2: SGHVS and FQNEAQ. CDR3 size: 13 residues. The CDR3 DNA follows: TGTGCCAGCAGCTTACGTGAATCCGGGTTGCAGTACTTC. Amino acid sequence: CASSLRESGLQYF.

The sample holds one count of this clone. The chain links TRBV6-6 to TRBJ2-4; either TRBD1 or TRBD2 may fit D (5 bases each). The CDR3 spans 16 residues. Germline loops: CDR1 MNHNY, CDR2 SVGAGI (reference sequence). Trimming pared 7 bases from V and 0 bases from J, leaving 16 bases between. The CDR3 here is CASKVGGTRAKNIQYF. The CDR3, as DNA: TGTGCCAGCAAGGTGGGTGGGACGCGAGCCAAAAACATTCAGTACTTC.

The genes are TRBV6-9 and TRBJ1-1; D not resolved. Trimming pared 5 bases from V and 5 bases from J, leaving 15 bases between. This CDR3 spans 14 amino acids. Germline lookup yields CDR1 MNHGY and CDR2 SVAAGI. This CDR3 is CASSPRGRETEAFF. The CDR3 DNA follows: TGTGCCAGCAGTCCCAGAGGGAGAGAGACTGAAGCTTTCTTT.

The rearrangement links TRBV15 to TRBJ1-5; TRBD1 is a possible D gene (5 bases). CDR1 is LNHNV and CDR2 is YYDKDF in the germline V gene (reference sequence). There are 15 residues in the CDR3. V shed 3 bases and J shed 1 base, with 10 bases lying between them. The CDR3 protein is CATSSVGGSNQPQHF. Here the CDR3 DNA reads TGTGCCACCAGCAGTGTGGGGGGAAGCAATCAGCCCCAGCATTTT.

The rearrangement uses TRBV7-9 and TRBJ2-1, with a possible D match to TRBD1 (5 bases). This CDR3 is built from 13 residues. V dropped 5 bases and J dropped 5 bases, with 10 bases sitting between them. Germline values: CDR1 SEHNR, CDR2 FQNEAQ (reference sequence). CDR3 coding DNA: TGTGCCAGCAGCCCAGGGATGGACAATGAGCAGTTCTTC. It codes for CASSPGMDNEQFF.

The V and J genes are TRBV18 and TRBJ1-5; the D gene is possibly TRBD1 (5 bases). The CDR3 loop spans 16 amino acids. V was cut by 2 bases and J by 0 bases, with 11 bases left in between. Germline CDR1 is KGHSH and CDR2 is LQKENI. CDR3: CASSPSTVYSNQPQHF. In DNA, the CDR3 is TGTGCCAGCTCACCATCGACAGTTTATAGCAATCAGCCCCAGCATTTT. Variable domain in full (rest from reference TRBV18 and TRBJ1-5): NAGVMQNPRHLVRRRGQEARLRCSPMKGHSHVYWYRQLPEEGLKFMVYLQKENIIDESGMPKERFSAEFPKEGPSILRIQQVVRGDSAAYFCASSPSTVYSNQPQHFGDGTRLSIL.

This CDR3 reads CASSYRGTSGHNEQFF. The CDR3 DNA sequence: TGTGCCAGCAGTTACCGCGGGACTAGCGGACACAATGAGCAGTTCTTC. The gene calls are TRBV6-5 and TRBJ2-1; TRBD2 aligns across 11 bases. V dropped 2 bases and J dropped 5; count of bases not matched to a gene: 5. The CDR3 length is 16 residues. The germline V gene encodes CDR1 MNHEY and CDR2 SVGAGI.

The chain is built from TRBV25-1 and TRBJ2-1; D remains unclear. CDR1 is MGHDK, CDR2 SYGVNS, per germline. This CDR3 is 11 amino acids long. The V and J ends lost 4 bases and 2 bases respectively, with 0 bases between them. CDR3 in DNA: TGTGCCAGCAGTGCCTACAATGAGCAGTTCTTC. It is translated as CASSAYNEQFF. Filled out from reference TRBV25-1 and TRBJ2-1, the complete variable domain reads EADIYQTPRYLVIGTGKKITLECSQTMGHDKMYWYQQDPGMELHLIHYSYGVNSTEKGDLSSESTVSRIRTEHFPLTLESARPSHTSQYLCASSAYNEQFFGPGTRLTVL.

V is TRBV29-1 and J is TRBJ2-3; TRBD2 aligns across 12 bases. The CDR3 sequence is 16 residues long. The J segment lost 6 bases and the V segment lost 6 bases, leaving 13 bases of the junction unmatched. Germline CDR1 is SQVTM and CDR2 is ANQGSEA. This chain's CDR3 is CSVRRASGRVGDTQYF. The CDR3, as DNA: TGCAGCGTCCGCAGGGCTAGCGGGAGGGTCGGGGATACGCAGTATTTT.

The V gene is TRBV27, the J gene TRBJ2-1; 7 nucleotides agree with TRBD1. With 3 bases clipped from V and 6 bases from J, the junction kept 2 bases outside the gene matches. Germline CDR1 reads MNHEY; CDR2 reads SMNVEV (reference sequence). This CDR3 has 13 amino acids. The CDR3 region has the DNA TGTGCCAGCAGTTTTCGGGACAGCAATGAGCAGTTCTTC. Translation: CASSFRDSNEQFF.

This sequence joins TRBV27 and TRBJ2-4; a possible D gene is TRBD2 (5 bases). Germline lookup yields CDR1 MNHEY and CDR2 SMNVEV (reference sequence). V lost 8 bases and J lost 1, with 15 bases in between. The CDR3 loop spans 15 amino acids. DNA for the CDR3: TGTGCCAGCCAATCGGCGGGCAAGGCCAAAAACATTCAGTACTTC. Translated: CASQSAGKAKNIQYF.

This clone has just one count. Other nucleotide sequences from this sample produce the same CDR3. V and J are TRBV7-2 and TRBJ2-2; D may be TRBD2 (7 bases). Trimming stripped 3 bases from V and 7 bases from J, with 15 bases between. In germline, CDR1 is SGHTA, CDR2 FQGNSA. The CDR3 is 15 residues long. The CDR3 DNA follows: TGTGCCAGCAGCTTTAACAAGGGGGGGCACGGGGAGCTGTTTTTT. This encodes CASSFNKGGHGELFF.

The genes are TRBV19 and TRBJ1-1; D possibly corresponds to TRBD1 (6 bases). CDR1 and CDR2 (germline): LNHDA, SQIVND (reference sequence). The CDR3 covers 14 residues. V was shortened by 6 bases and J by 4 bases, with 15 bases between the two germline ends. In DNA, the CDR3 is TGTGCCAGTAGAGGCCCGACAGGCCTCACTGAAGCTTTCTTT. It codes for CASRGPTGLTEAFF.

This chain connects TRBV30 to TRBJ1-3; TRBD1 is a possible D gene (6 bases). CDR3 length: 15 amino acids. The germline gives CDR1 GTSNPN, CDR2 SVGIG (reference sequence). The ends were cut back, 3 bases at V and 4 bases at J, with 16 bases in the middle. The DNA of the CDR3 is TGTGCCTGGAGAGGGGGAGGGAGTATCGGAAACACCATATATTTT. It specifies CAWRGGGSIGNTIYF.

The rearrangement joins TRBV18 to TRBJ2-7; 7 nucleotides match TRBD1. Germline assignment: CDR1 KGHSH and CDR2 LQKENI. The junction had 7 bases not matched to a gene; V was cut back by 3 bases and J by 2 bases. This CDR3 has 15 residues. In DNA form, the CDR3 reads TGTGCCAGCTCACCGGGACAGCCAAGGGCCTACGAGCAGTACTTC. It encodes CASSPGQPRAYEQYF.

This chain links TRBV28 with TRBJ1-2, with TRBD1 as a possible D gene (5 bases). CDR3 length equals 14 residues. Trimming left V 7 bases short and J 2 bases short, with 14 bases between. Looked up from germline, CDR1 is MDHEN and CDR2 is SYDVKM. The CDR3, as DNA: TGTGCCAGCAACTCAGGGCTTAGAAACTATGGCTACACCTTC. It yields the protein CASNSGLRNYGYTF.

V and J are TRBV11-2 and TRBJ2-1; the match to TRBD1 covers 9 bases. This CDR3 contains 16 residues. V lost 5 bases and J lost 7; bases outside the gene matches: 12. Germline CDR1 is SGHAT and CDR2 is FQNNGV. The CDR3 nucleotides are TGTGCCAGCAGCGTGGACCGGGACAGGGTATCTAATGAGCAGTTCTTC. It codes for CASSVDRDRVSNEQFF.

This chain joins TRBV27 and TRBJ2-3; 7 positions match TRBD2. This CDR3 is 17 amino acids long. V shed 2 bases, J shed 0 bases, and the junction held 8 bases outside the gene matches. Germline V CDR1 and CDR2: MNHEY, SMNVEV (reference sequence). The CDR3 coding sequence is TGTGCCAGCAGTTTAGTTGGGAGGGTCTTTAGCACAGATACGCAGTATTTT. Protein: CASSLVGRVFSTDTQYF.

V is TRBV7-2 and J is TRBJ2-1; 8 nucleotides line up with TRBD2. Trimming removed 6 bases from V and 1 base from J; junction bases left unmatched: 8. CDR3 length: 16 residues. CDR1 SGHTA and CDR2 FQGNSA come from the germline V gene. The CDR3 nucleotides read TGTGCCAGCAGTCCGAACGGACTAGCTTCCTACAATGAGCAGTTCTTC. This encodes CASSPNGLASYNEQFF. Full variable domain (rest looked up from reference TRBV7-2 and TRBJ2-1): GAGVSQSPSNKVTEKGKDVELRCDPISGHTALYWYRQSLGQGLEFLIYFQGNSAPDKSGLPSDRFSAERTGGSVSTLTIQRTQQEDSAVYLCASSPNGLASYNEQFFGPGTRLTVL.

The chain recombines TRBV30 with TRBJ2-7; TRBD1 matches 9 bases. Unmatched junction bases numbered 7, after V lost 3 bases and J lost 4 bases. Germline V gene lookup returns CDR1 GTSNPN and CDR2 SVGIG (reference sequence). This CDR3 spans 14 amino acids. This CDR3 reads CAWSVTGGFYEQYF. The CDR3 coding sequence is TGTGCCTGGAGCGTGACAGGGGGATTTTACGAGCAGTACTTC.